These T cell receptor beta chains were read from a single sample in a study of tumor and adjacent non-tumor tissue in lung cancer. TCRdb itself ran the multiplex PCR reads through MiXCR, one entry per CDR3 protein. The data hold about 140,000 distinct CDR3 sequences, with around 66% observed a single time. Sequenced input: lung tumor tissue. These receptors were collected from a man in his 60s with small cell lung cancer. CDR3s include the opening cysteine and the closing phenylalanine or tryptophan. The D gene is left open where the match is weak. Not every row has a clone size; where given, it reads once, few, many or a size class.

V gene	D gene	J gene	clone size	CDR3 DNA	CDR3 protein
TRBV6-1	TRBD1	TRBJ1-5	-	TGTGCCAGCAATCTCAGGGGGGGCGATCAGCCCCAGCATTTT	CASNLRGGDQPQHF
TRBV13	-	TRBJ2-3	-	TGTGCCAGCATCTTAAAGGCAGATACGCAGTATTTT	CASILKADTQYF
TRBV11-2	-	TRBJ2-6	-	TGTTCCAGCAGCTTAGACTGGGACATATCTGGGGTCAACGTCCTGACTTTC	CSSSLDWDISGVNVLTF
TRBV5-4	-	TRBJ2-5	many	TGTGCCAGCAGCTTGGGGACAGAAGAGACCCAGTACTTC	CASSLGTEETQYF
TRBV6-2/TRBV6-3	-	TRBJ2-5	many	TGTGCCAGCAGTTACTCGAGAGAGACCCAGTACTTC	CASSYSRETQYF
TRBV6-1	-	TRBJ2-3	once	TGCGCCAGCAGCGAGGGGGGGTATAGTACAAATACGCAGTATTTT	CASSEGGYSTNTQYF
TRBV10-3	-	TRBJ2-1	few	TGTGCCATCAGTGAAGCGGGCTACAATGAGCAGTTCTTC	CAISEAGYNEQFF
TRBV7-9	-	TRBJ2-5	once	TGTGCCAGCAGCCCTCCAGGGAAGACCCAGTACTTC	CASSPPGKTQYF
TRBV12-5	-	TRBJ1-1	many	TGTGCTAGTGGTTTTGGGATCGGGGCCGTCAACACTGAAGCTTTCTTT	CASGFGIGAVNTEAFF
TRBV5-1	-	TRBJ2-1	once	TGCGCCAGCAGCTCCGCCACTTCGAATGAGCAGTTCTTC	CASSSATSNEQFF
TRBV6-1	-	TRBJ2-3	few	TGTGCCACACCAAAGGAAGGGCGAGGCACAGATACGCAGTATTTT	CATPKEGRGTDTQYF
TRBV20-1	TRBD1	TRBJ2-1	few	TGCAGTGCTCGAGAGCTAGGAGGGACAGGGCTCTACAATGAGCAGTTCTTC	CSARELGGTGLYNEQFF
TRBV7-2	-	TRBJ1-5	once	TGTGCCACCAGCGACAGATATCAGCCCCAGCATTTT	CATSDRYQPQHF
TRBV10-1	-	TRBJ2-1	-	TGCGCCAGCAGTGAGTCAACCCGAAGATACAATGAGCAGTTCTTC	CASSESTRRYNEQFF
TRBV6-5	-	TRBJ2-2	-	TGTGCCACCCGCGGCGTGGGTCGGAACACCGGGGAGCTGTTTTTT	CATRGVGRNTGELFF
TRBV18	TRBD1	TRBJ2-1	-	TGTGCCAGCTCACAGGGACAGGGTCTCAACAATGAGCAGTTCTTC	CASSQGQGLNNEQFF
TRBV4-2	-	TRBJ1-2	-	TGTGCCAGCAACCAAGAATTGATAGTGGACTATGACTACACCTTC	CASNQELIVDYDYTF
TRBV28	TRBD1	TRBJ2-1	-	TGTGCCAGCAGTTCCCTGACAGGGATCAGCACCTACAATGAGCAGTTCTTC	CASSSLTGISTYNEQFF
TRBV6-6	-	TRBJ2-5	few	TGTGCCAGCTCGTCAGGGGCAGAGACCCAGTACTTC	CASSSGAETQYF
TRBV20-1	-	TRBJ1-6	many	TGCAGTGCTAGTATTTCTAGCTCCTATAATTCACCCCTCCACTTT	CSASISSSYNSPLHF
TRBV28	-	TRBJ1-2	-	TGTGCCAGCAGTTCAGGACAGTACTATGGCTACACCTTC	CASSSGQYYGYTF
TRBV11-2	TRBD2	TRBJ2-3	-	TGTGCCAGCAGCGCGACTAGCGGGAGCCTCTTATACTCTTATACGCAGTATTTT	CASSATSGSLLYSYTQYF
TRBV29-1	TRBD2	TRBJ2-2	-	TGCAGCGTTGGCCTAGCGGGAGATACGCGCAGCGGGGAGCTGTTTTTT	CSVGLAGDTRSGELFF
TRBV20-1	-	TRBJ2-7	many	TGCAGTGCTAGATCGTTAGCGGACTCCTACGAGCAGTACTTC	CSARSLADSYEQYF
TRBV11-3	-	TRBJ1-1	-	TGTGCCAGCGGCTTGGAGGGAGGGACTGAAGCTCTCTTT	CASGLEGGTEALF
TRBV10-2	TRBD2	TRBJ2-1	once	TGCGCCAACTCCCTCCTAGCGGGAGGCTGCAATGAGCAGTTCTTC	CANSLLAGGCNEQFF
TRBV11-3	TRBD1	TRBJ1-6	few	TGTGCCAGCAGCCAGCACCGTGACAGGGTCTCCACTCGAACAAATTCATCCCTCCACTTC	CASSQHRDRVSTRTNSSLHF
TRBV11-2	TRBD2	TRBJ2-3	-	TGTGCCATCAGCTTAGCGGGTGAAATAGATACGCGGTATTTT	CAISLAGEIDTRYF
TRBV11-2	-	TRBJ2-7	-	TGTGCCAGCAGCTTAGAGGGGTACTACGAGCTATACTTC	CASSLEGYYELYF
TRBV20-1	-	TRBJ2-4	-	TGCAATGCTAGAGAGCATTTGGCTGAGGGAATTTTGGCCAAAAACATTCAGTACTTC	CNAREHLAEGILAKNIQYF
TRBV20-1	-	TRBJ2-7	-	TGCAGTGCTACTGAACCGAACAGTAGCTCCTACGAGCAGTACTTC	CSATEPNSSSYEQYF
TRBV4-2	-	TRBJ2-7	-	TGTGCCAGCAGCCAAGCCGACAGGGAGGGCGACGGGCAGTACTTC	CASSQADREGDGQYF
TRBV6-2/TRBV6-3	-	TRBJ2-7	many	TGTGCCAGCAGCTCCGGTAACTCCTACGAGCAGTACTTC	CASSSGNSYEQYF
TRBV12-3/TRBV12-4	-	TRBJ1-2	-	TGTGTCAGCGTCCTTGGGGGGGATAAGTCTGGCTACACCTTC	CVSVLGGDKSGYTF
TRBV20-1	-	TRBJ1-3	-	TGCAGTACCCACTCCAGGATCGGAAACACCGTATATTTT	CSTHSRIGNTVYF
TRBV11-2	-	TRBJ2-7	-	TGTGCCAGCAACCGGGTTCCCTACGAGCAGTGCTTC	CASNRVPYEQCF
TRBV11-3	-	TRBJ2-3	-	TGTGCCAGCAGCTCCGACGGCGGGCTTCCCACAGGTACACAGTATTTT	CASSSDGGLPTGTQYF
TRBV12-5	TRBD2	TRBJ2-7	-	TGTGCTAGTGGTTCTAGCGGGACCGCCTACGAGCAGCACTTC	CASGSSGTAYEQHF
TRBV11-3	TRBD1	TRBJ2-1	-	TGTGCCAGCAGCTTAGCTGGACAGGGATTCTACAATGAGCGGTTCTTC	CASSLAGQGFYNERFF
TRBV11-3	TRBD2	TRBJ2-2	-	TGTGCCAACAGCCGGGACTATATCACCGGGGAGTTGTTTTTT	CANSRDYITGELFF
TRBV5-1	TRBD2	TRBJ2-5	-	TGCGCCAGCAGCTCGGTTGGTAGCGGGAGTTATGGGGACCAGTACTTC	CASSSVGSGSYGDQYF
TRBV6-1	-	TRBJ1-5	-	TGTGCCAGCAGTGAAGGTACTCGGAGGCATCAGCCCCAACATTTT	CASSEGTRRHQPQHF
TRBV5-1	-	TRBJ2-1	few	TGCGCCAGCAGCTTGGAATTTTACAATGAGCAGTTCTTC	CASSLEFYNEQFF
TRBV5-1	TRBD1	TRBJ2-5	-	TGCGCCAGCACCTTGGCCGGGACAGGGTCGGAGACCCAGTACTTC	CASTLAGTGSETQYF
TRBV5-5	-	TRBJ2-7	once	TGTGCCAGCAGTCACGGGCTAAACTACGAGCAGCACTTC	CASSHGLNYEQHF
TRBV28	TRBD1	TRBJ2-4	-	TGTGCCAGCAGCCCCCCGGACAGGTCCGCCCCACAGTACTTC	CASSPPDRSAPQYF
TRBV4-1	-	TRBJ2-7	few	TGCGCTAGGAGCCCGTGGGGCGCAGCCGATCGGGAGCAGTACTTC	CARSPWGAADREQYF
TRBV20-1	-	TRBJ2-1	few	TGCAGTGCTTCCGGGGGTTGGTCCGCCTACAATGAGCAGTTCTTC	CSASGGWSAYNEQFF
TRBV6-5	-	TRBJ2-2	once	TGTGCCAGTAGTACGGAGAACACCGGGGAGCTGTTTTTT	CASSTENTGELFF
TRBV11-2	TRBD2	TRBJ2-6	-	TGTGCCAACAGCTTAGTCCTAGCGGGAGCCTCTGGGGCCGACGTCCTGACTTTC	CANSLVLAGASGADVLTF
TRBV11-3	TRBD1	TRBJ2-5	-	TGTGCCAGTGGTCGGGACAGCGCAGAGACCCAGTACTTC	CASGRDSAETQYF
TRBV6-5	-	TRBJ1-2	many	TGTGCCAGCAGACAAGGGAGAGACTATGGCTACACCTTC	CASRQGRDYGYTF
TRBV12-3/TRBV12-4	TRBD2	TRBJ2-3	-	TGTGCCAGCAGCGAGCTCGGACTAGCCGGCACAGATACGCAGTATTTT	CASSELGLAGTDTQYF